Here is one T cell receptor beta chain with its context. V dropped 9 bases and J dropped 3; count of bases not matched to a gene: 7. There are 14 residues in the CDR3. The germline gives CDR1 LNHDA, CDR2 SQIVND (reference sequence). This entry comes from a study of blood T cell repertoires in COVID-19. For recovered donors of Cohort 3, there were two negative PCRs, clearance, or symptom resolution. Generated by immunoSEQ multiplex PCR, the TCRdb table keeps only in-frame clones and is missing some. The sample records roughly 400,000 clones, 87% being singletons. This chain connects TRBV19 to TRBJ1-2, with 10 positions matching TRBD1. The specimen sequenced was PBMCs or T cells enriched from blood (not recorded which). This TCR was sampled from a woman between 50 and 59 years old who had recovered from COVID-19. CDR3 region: CASGTGDPHYGYTF. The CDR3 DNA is TGTGCCAGCGGGACAGGGGACCCCCACTATGGCTACACCTTC.